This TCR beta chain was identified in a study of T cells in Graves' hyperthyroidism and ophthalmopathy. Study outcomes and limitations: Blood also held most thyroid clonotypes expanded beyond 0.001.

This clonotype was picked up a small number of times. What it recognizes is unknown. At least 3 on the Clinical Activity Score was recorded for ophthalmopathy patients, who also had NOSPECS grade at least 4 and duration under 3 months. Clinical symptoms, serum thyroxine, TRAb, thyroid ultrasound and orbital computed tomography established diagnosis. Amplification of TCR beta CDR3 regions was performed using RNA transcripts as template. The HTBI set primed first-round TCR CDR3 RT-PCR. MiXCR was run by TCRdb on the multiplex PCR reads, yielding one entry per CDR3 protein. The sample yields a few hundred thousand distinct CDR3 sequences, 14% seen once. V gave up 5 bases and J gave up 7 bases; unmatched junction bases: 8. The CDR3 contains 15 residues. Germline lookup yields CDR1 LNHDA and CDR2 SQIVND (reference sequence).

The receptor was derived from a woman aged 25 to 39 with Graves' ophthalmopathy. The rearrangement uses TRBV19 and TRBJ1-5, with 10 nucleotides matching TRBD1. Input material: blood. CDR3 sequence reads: CASSSGQGVYQPQHF. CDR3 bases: TGTGCCAGTAGTTCCGGACAGGGGGTATACCAGCCCCAGCATTTT.